One sample yielded the 10 T cell receptor beta chains listed below, sequenced in a study of identical twins. TCRdb itself ran the 5' RACE reads through MiXCR, one entry per CDR3 protein. The top ten clones hold 1.5% to 2% of a sample with nearly 900,000 distinct CDR3 sequences, approximately 13% of them seen once. The same sample was also studied in work on yellow fever vaccine responses in identical twins.

The sequenced material came from PBMCs. These TCRs come from a woman aged 18-29 years in good health.

A single count supports this clonotype. J is TRBJ2-1 and V is TRBV4-2; perhaps D is TRBD1 or TRBD2 (5 bases each). V gave up 10 bases and J gave up 10 bases, with 20 bases separating them. This CDR3 is 13 amino acids long. CDR1 is LGHNA, CDR2 YNFKEQ, per germline. The CDR3 protein is CAMSPGTSNEQFF. The CDR3 DNA follows: TGTGCCATGAGCCCTGGGACCTCTAACGAGCAGTTCTTC.

This clonotype came up many times. The chain uses TRBV12-3 or TRBV12-4 and TRBJ1-4, with no clear D. The CDR3 totals 16 residues. With 2 bases removed from V and 8 bases from J, the gap between germline ends came to 18 bases. The CDR3: CASSLRGKLVNEKLFF. The CDR3 nucleotides read TGTGCCAGCAGTTTAAGAGGGAAACTCGTCAACGAAAAACTGTTTTTT.

This clonotype was seen many times. The rearrangement joins TRBV6-5 to TRBJ1-1; D is uncertain. The V gene lost 0 bases and the J gene lost 1 base, with 9 bases spanning the gap. The CDR3 consists of 15 residues. Germline loops: CDR1 MNHEY, CDR2 SVGAGI. The CDR3 DNA reads TGTGCCAGCAGTTACTCGATTGCAGCGAACACTGAAGCTTTCTTT. It yields the protein CASSYSIAANTEAFF.

This clonotype was counted only a few times. V usage is TRBV20-1 and J usage is TRBJ2-2; 8 bases are shared with TRBD1. CDR1 is DFQATT and CDR2 is SNEGSKA in the germline V gene (reference sequence). CDR3 length equals 15 residues. V shed 4 bases, J shed 5 bases, and the junction held 9 bases outside the gene matches. The CDR3 nucleotides are TGCAGTGCTAATCCGGGACAGGAGTCGACCGGGGAGCTGTTTTTT. Translated, it gives CSANPGQESTGELFF.

J is TRBJ1-3 and V is TRBV20-1; D ambiguous. The V gene lost 8 bases and the J gene lost 2 bases, with 10 bases spanning the gap. Germline CDR1 DFQATT, CDR2 SNEGSKA (reference sequence). The CDR3 spans 12 residues. Here the CDR3 DNA reads TGCAGTCCTTATGGCCCTGGAAACACCATATATTTT. Translation: CSPYGPGNTIYF.

The chain recombines TRBV6-1 with TRBJ1-5; maybe TRBD1 (6 bases). The germline V gene encodes CDR1 MNHNS and CDR2 SASEGT. V lost 3 bases and J lost 2, with 20 bases in between. The CDR3 is 18 amino acids. CDR3 loop: CASSDRGTQGGGNQPQHF. The CDR3 region has the DNA TGTGCCAGCAGTGACCGGGGCACACAGGGAGGCGGCAATCAGCCCCAGCATTTT.

The table lists this clonotype with a few counts. This chain links TRBV7-9 with TRBJ1-3; no firm D call. The germline V gene encodes CDR1 SEHNR and CDR2 FQNEAQ (reference sequence). Trimming stripped 3 bases from V and 4 bases from J, with 7 bases between. This CDR3 spans 13 amino acids. Here the CDR3 reads CASSLPQGNTIYF. Written as DNA, the CDR3 is TGTGCCAGCAGCTTGCCCCAGGGAAACACCATATATTTT.

The V call is TRBV5-1, the J call TRBJ2-7; D may be TRBD2 (6 bases). V was shortened by 4 bases and J by 4 bases, with 21 bases between the two germline ends. Germline CDR1 reads SGHRS; CDR2 reads YFSETQ. The CDR3 is 16 amino acids. The CDR3 DNA follows: TGCGCCAGCAGCCCGGGGCGGGACTCCGTTGCTTACGAGCAGTACTTC. This gives the protein CASSPGRDSVAYEQYF.

Many counts were recorded for this clonotype. The chain carries TRBV10-2 and TRBJ2-4; D may be TRBD2 (7 bases). The germline CDR1 and CDR2 sequences are WSHSY and SAAADI. CDR3 length equals 16 residues. V was pared by 2 bases and J by 2 bases, with 13 bases between. CDR3: CASSENAGATKNIQYF. The CDR3 coding sequence is TGCGCCAGCAGTGAGAACGCGGGGGCGACCAAAAACATTCAGTACTTC.

The rearrangement uses TRBV7-9 and TRBJ1-2, with a tentative D call TRBD1 (6 bases). There are 16 residues in the CDR3. Trimming removed 1 base at V and 2 bases at J, with 14 bases between. CDR1 and CDR2 from the germline V gene are SEHNR and FQNEAQ (reference sequence). In DNA form, the CDR3 reads TGTGCCAGCAGCTTAGGGGGGGGCTTCTACAACTATGGCTACACCTTC. This translates into CASSLGGGFYNYGYTF.